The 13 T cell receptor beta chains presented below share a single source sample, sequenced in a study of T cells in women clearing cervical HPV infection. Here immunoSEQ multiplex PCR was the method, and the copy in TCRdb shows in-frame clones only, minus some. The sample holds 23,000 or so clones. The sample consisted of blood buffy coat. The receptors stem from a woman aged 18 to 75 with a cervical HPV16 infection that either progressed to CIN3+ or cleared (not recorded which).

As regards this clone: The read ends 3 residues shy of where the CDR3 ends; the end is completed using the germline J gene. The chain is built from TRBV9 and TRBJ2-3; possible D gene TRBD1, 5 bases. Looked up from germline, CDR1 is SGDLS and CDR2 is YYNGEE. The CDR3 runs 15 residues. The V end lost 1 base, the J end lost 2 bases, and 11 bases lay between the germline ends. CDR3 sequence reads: CASSVQGGITDTQYF. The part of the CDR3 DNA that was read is TGTGCCAGCAGCGTACAGGGTGGGATCACAGATACG.

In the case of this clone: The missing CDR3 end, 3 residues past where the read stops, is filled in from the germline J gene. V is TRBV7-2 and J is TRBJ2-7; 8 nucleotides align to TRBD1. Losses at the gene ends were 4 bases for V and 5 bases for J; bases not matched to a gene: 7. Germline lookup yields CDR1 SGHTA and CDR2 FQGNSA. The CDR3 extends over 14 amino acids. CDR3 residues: CASSSGQATHEQYF. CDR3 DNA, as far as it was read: TGTGCCAGCAGCTCGGGACAGGCTACCCACGAG.

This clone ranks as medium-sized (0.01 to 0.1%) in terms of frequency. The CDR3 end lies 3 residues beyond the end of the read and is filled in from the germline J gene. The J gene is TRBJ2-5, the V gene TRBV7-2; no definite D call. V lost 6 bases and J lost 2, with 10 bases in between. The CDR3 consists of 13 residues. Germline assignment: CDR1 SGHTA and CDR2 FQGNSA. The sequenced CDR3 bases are TGTGCCAGCAGTCGTGCTGCGCAAGAGACC. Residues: CASSRAAQET. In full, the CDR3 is CASSRAAQETQYF.

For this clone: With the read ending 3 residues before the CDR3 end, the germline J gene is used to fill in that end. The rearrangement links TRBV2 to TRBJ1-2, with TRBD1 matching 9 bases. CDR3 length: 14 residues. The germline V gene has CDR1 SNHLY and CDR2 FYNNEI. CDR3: CASSEIGQGSGYTF. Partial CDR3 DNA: TGTGCCAGCAGTGAAATCGGACAGGGGTCCGGC.

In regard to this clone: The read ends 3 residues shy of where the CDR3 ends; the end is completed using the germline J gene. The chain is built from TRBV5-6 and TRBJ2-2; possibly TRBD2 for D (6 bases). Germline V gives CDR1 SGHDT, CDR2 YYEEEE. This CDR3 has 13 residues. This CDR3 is CASQQPGTSPLFF. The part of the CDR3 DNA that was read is TGTGCCAGCCAGCAGCCGGGGACTTCACCG.

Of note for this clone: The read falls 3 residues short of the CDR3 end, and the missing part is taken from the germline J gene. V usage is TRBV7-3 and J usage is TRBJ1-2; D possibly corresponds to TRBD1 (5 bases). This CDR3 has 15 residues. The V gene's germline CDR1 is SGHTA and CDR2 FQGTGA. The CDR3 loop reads CASSLYPGPTYDYTF. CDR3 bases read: TGTGCCAGCAGCTTATACCCAGGGCCAACCTACGAC.

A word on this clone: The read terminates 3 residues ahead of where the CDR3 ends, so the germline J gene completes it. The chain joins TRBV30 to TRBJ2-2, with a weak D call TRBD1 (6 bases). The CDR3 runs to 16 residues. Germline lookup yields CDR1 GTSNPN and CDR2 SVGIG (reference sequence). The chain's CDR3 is CAWRYRAVGRNEKLFF. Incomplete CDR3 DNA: TGTGCCTGGAGGTACAGGGCCGTGGGCCGTAATGAAAAG.

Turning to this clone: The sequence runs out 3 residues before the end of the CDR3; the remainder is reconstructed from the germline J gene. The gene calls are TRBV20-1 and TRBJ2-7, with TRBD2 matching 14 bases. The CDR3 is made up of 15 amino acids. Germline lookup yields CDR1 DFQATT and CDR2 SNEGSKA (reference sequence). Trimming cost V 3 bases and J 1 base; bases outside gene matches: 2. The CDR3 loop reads CSARGLAGASYEQYF. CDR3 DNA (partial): TGCAGTGCTAGGGGACTAGCGGGAGCGTCCTACGAG.

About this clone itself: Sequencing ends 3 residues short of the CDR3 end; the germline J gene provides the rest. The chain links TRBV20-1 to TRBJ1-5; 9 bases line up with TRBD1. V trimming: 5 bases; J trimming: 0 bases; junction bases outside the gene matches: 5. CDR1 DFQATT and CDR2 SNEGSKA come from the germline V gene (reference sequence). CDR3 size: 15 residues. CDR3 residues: CSAGTGSLSNQPQHF. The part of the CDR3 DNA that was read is TGCAGTGCTGGGACAGGGAGTCTTAGCAATCAGCCC.

CDR3 residues: CASSLATGVGETQYF. The CDR3 DNA, read in part, is TGTGCCAGCAGCTTAGCGACAGGGGTAGGGGAGACG. V and J are TRBV7-2 and TRBJ2-3; TRBD1 agrees at 8 bases. The DNA ends 3 residues before the CDR3 does, and the rest of the CDR3 is filled in from the germline J gene. CDR1 and CDR2 from the germline V gene are SGHTA and FQGNSA. CDR3 length: 15 residues.

The covered CDR3 bases are TGTGCCTGGGGACAGGGGACAGATACC. Amino acid sequence: CAWGQGTDT. The full CDR3 protein is CAWGQGTDTYTF. The V call is TRBV30, the J call TRBJ1-2; 9 bases match TRBD1. The CDR3 end lies 3 residues beyond the end of the read and is filled in from the germline J gene. Germline CDR1 and CDR2: GTSNPN and SVGIG (reference sequence). The length of the CDR3 is 12 residues. The entire variable domain, with the rest obtained from reference TRBV30 and TRBJ1-2, is as follows: SQTIHQWPATLVQPVGSPLSLECTVEGTSNPNLYWYRQAAGRGLQLLFYSVGIGQISSEVPQNLSASRPQDRQFILSSKKLLLSDSGFYLCAWGQGTDTYTFGSGTRLTVV.

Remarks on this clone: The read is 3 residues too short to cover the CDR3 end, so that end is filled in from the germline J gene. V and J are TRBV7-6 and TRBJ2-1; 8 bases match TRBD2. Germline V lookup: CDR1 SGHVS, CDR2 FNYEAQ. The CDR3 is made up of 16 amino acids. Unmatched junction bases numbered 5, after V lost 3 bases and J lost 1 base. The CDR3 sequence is CASSFAGTSSYNEQFF. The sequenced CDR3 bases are TGTGCCAGCAGCTTTGCCGGGACTAGTTCCTACAATGAG.

CDR3 in amino acids: CSASPPRTGGPQHF. The covered CDR3 bases are TGCAGTGCTAGTCCCCCCCGGACAGGAGGTCCC. The chain is built from TRBV20-1 and TRBJ1-5; TRBD1 aligns across 7 bases. The CDR3 end lies 3 residues beyond the end of the read and is filled in from the germline J gene. CDR1 and CDR2 (germline): DFQATT, SNEGSKA (reference sequence). This CDR3 has 14 amino acids.